A selection of T cell receptor beta chains follows, all from one sample in a study of cytomegalovirus exposure and HLA in healthy donors. Measured with immunoSEQ multiplex PCR; TCRdb has only the in-frame clones, and not every one. The profile shows 150,000 to 200,000 clones, around nine tenths of them singletons. Sequencing was performed on PBMCs. The receptors here all came from a young woman in good health and CMV-seropositive. Each CDR3 is given with its conserved first and last residue. Fields, in order: V gene, J gene, D gene, clone size, CDR3 DNA, CDR3 protein. D genes are given only for firm matches. A clone size is listed for some rows: how often the clone was seen (once, few, many), or a class if it is expanded.

TRBV4-2	TRBJ2-1	-	-	TGTGCCAGCAGGCGAAGCGGAGAACGCTCCTACAATGAGCAGTTCTTC	CASRRSGERSYNEQFF
TRBV7-3	TRBJ1-1	-	-	TGTGCCAGCAGCTCCACAGGACAGATGAACACTGAAGCTTTCTTT	CASSSTGQMNTEAFF
TRBV14	TRBJ2-2	TRBD2	-	TGTGCCAGCAGCCATCTAGACCGGTTCAAGACTAGCGGGAGCCATAACACCGGGGAGCTGTTTTTT	CASSHLDRFKTSGSHNTGELFF
TRBV7-9	TRBJ1-4	TRBD1	-	TGTGCCAGCAGCTCACAGGGGACAGGGGTAAATGAAAAACTGTTTTTT	CASSSQGTGVNEKLFF
TRBV30	TRBJ1-1	-	-	TGTGCCTGGAGTGTACTCGGGGAGACTGAAGCTTTCTTT	CAWSVLGETEAFF
TRBV5-4	TRBJ1-2	-	-	TGTGCCAGCTCGGGCGGCGGGATCTATGGCTACACCTTC	CASSGGGIYGYTF
TRBV4-2	TRBJ2-1	TRBD1	-	TGTGCCAGCAGCCAAGACCCAACGGGGACAGGGAGGGAGCAGTTCTTC	CASSQDPTGTGREQFF
TRBV30	TRBJ2-3	-	-	TGTGCCTGGAGTGTACAACAGGTCACAGATACGCAGTATTTT	CAWSVQQVTDTQYF
TRBV28	TRBJ2-1	-	-	TGTGCCAGCAGTGTACTGACTGGTACCTCCTACAATGAGCAGTTCTTC	CASSVLTGTSYNEQFF
TRBV5-4	TRBJ2-1	TRBD2	-	TGTGCCAGCAGCGGGGGACTAGCGGGAGGCCCGTCCTACAATGAGCAGTTCTTC	CASSGGLAGGPSYNEQFF
TRBV6-1	TRBJ2-7	-	-	TGTGCCAGCAGTGAAGAGGGAGTTTCCTACGAGCAGTACTTC	CASSEEGVSYEQYF
TRBV19	TRBJ2-3	-	-	TGTGCCAGTAGTATCTTTCGTCGCACAGATACGCAGTATTTT	CASSIFRRTDTQYF
TRBV5-6	TRBJ1-5	-	-	TGTGCCAGCAGCCCCAGACCAGGTTTCAATCAGCCCCAGCATTTT	CASSPRPGFNQPQHF
TRBV7-2	TRBJ2-1	-	-	TGTGCCAGCAGCCTAACGAGGGACACCAAGAAGGATGAGCAGTTCTTC	CASSLTRDTKKDEQFF
TRBV5-4	TRBJ1-3	-	-	TGTGCCAGCAGCTTAGGAGGCTCTGGAAACACCATATATTTT	CASSLGGSGNTIYF
TRBV7-3	TRBJ1-4	-	-	TGTGCCAGCAGCGCCTGGGGGGCAACTAATGAAAAACTGTTTTTT	CASSAWGATNEKLFF
TRBV18	TRBJ2-7	TRBD1	-	TGTGCCAGCTCGCCAGGACAGGGCACCTACGAGCAGTACTTC	CASSPGQGTYEQYF
TRBV10-3	TRBJ1-2	TRBD1	-	TGTGCCATCAGTGAATCCAACAGGGGTGTATCCATCTACACCTTC	CAISESNRGVSIYTF
TRBV2	TRBJ1-3	TRBD1	-	TGTGCCAGCAGAGATCCGTGGGACAGGGGGCGAACCACCAACACCATATATTTT	CASRDPWDRGRTTNTIYF
TRBV4-3	TRBJ2-2	-	-	TGCGCCAGCAGCCAAGATGTGACACCGCCGAACACCGGGGAGCTGTTTTTT	CASSQDVTPPNTGELFF
TRBV5-4	TRBJ2-1	TRBD2	-	TGTGCCAGCAGCTTTCTAGCGGGAGAGGCTAATGAGCAGTTCTTC	CASSFLAGEANEQFF
TRBV27	TRBJ2-7	TRBD2	-	TGTGCCAGCAGCCGGGGGGTCTCCTACGAGCAGTACTTC	CASSRGVSYEQYF
TRBV2	TRBJ1-1	TRBD1	-	TGTGCCAGCTGGTTCGGACAGGGGGGCACTGAAGCTTTCTTT	CASWFGQGGTEAFF
TRBV5-1	TRBJ2-7	TRBD1	-	TGCGCCAGCAGCCCCGGACAGGGGGACTACGAGCAGTACTTC	CASSPGQGDYEQYF
TRBV21-1	TRBJ1-3	-	-	TGTGCCAGCAGCAAAGCTGGACAGGGGGGAAACACCATATATTTT	CASSKAGQGGNTIYF
TRBV7-9	TRBJ2-7	-	-	TGTGCCAGCAGCTTAGTGGAATCCCTGAGGGACGAGCAGTACTTC	CASSLVESLRDEQYF
TRBV7-9	TRBJ2-7	TRBD2	-	TGTGCCAGCAGCCATTCGGCGGGAGGTTTCTACGAGCAGTACTTC	CASSHSAGGFYEQYF
TRBV9	TRBJ2-1	TRBD2	-	TGTGCCAGCAGCGCGGGACTAGCGCACAGGAATGAGCAGTTCTTC	CASSAGLAHRNEQFF
TRBV4-3	TRBJ2-3	TRBD2	-	TGCGCCAGCAGCCAACCAGGGGGCCTAGCGGGAGGAGATACGCAGTATTTT	CASSQPGGLAGGDTQYF
TRBV6-4	TRBJ2-1	TRBD1	-	TGTGCCAGCAGTGACTCCGACAGGGGCCATGAGCAGTTCTTC	CASSDSDRGHEQFF
TRBV6-1	TRBJ1-2	TRBD1	-	TGTGCCAGCAGAAATCGGACAGGATCTAGAACCTTC	CASRNRTGSRTF
TRBV7-2	TRBJ2-7	-	once	TGTGCCAGCAGCTTCCATACCCTCCGACAGAGAGCCTCCTACGAGCAGTACTTC	CASSFHTLRQRASYEQYF
TRBV7-2	TRBJ1-1	-	-	TGTGCCAGCAGCTACGGGGTAAACACTGAAGCTTTCTTT	CASSYGVNTEAFF
TRBV4-2	TRBJ2-2	-	-	TGTGCCAGCAGCCAAGAGCCGGGACAAAACACCGGGGAGCTGTTTTTT	CASSQEPGQNTGELFF
TRBV30	TRBJ1-4	TRBD1	-	TGTGCCTGGAGGCGGACAGGGGGGGGAGAAAAACTGTTTTTT	CAWRRTGGGEKLFF
TRBV6-5	TRBJ2-2	-	-	TGTGCCAGCAGCCAGGACACCGCGAACACCGGGGAGCTGTTTTTT	CASSQDTANTGELFF
TRBV15	TRBJ1-2	-	-	TGTGCCACCAGCAGAGATCGAGGCAGGGTACACTATGGCTACACCTTC	CATSRDRGRVHYGYTF
TRBV7-9	TRBJ2-7	-	-	TGTGCCAGCAGCTTAGTCGAGGGCGCCAACACCTACGAGCAGTACTTC	CASSLVEGANTYEQYF